This T cell receptor beta chain was identified in a study of T cells of healthy individuals. Using its own MiXCR run on the 5' RACE reads, TCRdb lists one record per CDR3 protein. This table has some 100,000 distinct CDR3 sequences, around 17% appearing once. At least ten counts were recorded for this clonotype. The trim removed 3 bases at V and 0 bases at J, leaving 10 bases unmatched. The CDR3 has 18 residues. Per germline, CDR1 SGHTA and CDR2 FQGNSA. The sequence was collected from a human donor in good health. The rearrangement links TRBV7-2 to TRBJ2-3; 9 nucleotides align to TRBD2. The CDR3 DNA reads TGTGCCAGCAGCTTGTTAACAGCGGGGGGTACTAGCACAGATACGCAGTATTTT. Translated, it gives CASSLLTAGGTSTDTQYF.